This T cell receptor beta chain was recorded in a study of blood T cell repertoires in COVID-19 (TCRdb year 2020). Broadly, across the study: Samples covering the acute and convalescent phases of COVID-19 were provided by collaborators in the United States, Italy and Spain. The prospective study material was composed of cDNA or gDNA derived from T cells, B-cell-depleted T cells, or PBMCs. The dataset comprised deeply sampled blood TCRbeta repertoires from subjects exposed to, actively infected with, or recovered from COVID-19. The repertoires were released in a freely available public database meant as a resource for research on the immune response to SARS-CoV-2. The samples were drawn from the first 160 participants of the ongoing ImmuneRACE study and from over 950 subjects provided by 6 global collaborators. Sample metadata almost always included a de-identified subject ID, COVID-19 status, age in years and sex. Where available, HLA class I and class II types were taken from metadata supplied by the sample provider and were not determined by assay-based typing. The full study reports these points: The quantity of clinical and demographic metadata differed by source and by participant and was supplied without curation.

From cysteine to phenylalanine, the CDR3 is 13 amino acids long. Only CDR3 DNA remains: 39 bases, in frame from the first base. Trimming takes 4 bases from V and 0 bases from J, and the germline ends sit 4 bases apart. The immunoSEQ Assay, a bias-controlled multiplex PCR, was used to amplify TCRbeta CDR3 regions from genomic DNA. The published analysis was carried out like this. The number of nucleated cells in each sample was estimated from the amplification of reference gene primers within the assay. Sequence reads were collapsed and filtered to measure the absolute abundance of every unique TCRbeta CDR3 rearrangement. For each sample, productive Simpson clonality was calculated as the square root of Simpson's diversity index across productive rearrangements. In TCRdb, the immuneACCESS table is reduced to in-frame sequences with V and J assigned. These tables do not hold every clone; where another copy was compared, an unresolved V gene accounts for under half, and the others remain unexplained. V, J and clone size are those of that table, while D and trimming were read from the DNA. This sample gives 330,000 or so clones in total; roughly 89% of them show up just once. Of the sample, 3.9% falls within the top ten clones.

As for this clone: Its antigen remains undetermined. No much larger clone exists at a distance of one base, and base qualities are not known.

One collaborating source in Seattle enrolled patients while the patients were actively infected and followed the patients over time throughout the course of disease. Whole blood was collected in K2EDTA tubes by collaborating institutions according to the institutions' own protocols. For TCRbeta analysis, collaborators shipped samples as frozen whole blood, isolated PBMCs, or DNA extracted from either of those sample types. The receptor was derived from a woman aged 55 to 70 with COVID-19, enrolled during active disease. The specimen sequenced was peripheral blood. The chain was built from TRBV12-3 or TRBV12-4 and TRBJ2-4; too little of a D gene remains to name it. CDR3 sequence: CASSSIAKNIQYF. At the DNA level, the sequence is TGTGCCAGCAGTTCTATAGCCAAAAACATTCAGTACTTC.